Listed here is a single TCR beta chain. What this receptor recognizes is not known. Base qualities are missing; no much larger clone stands one base away. This specimen belongs to a study of blood T cell repertoires in COVID-19 (TCRdb year 2020). At the level of the whole study: Collaborator samples came from the United States, Italy and Spain and covered acute and convalescent phases of COVID-19. The material from the prospective study consisted of cDNA or gDNA derived from T cells, B-cell-depleted T cells, or PBMCs. The dataset comprised deeply sampled blood TCRbeta repertoires from subjects exposed to, actively infected with, or recovered from COVID-19. The repertoires were made available in a free public database intended to serve as a resource for research on the immune response to SARS-CoV-2. Samples came from the ongoing ImmuneRACE study (first 160 participants) plus 1,254 subjects from 6 global collaborators. A de-identified subject ID, COVID-19 status, age in years and sex were almost always included in the sample metadata. Where available, HLA class I and class II types were obtained from metadata supplied by the sample provider rather than from assay-based typing.

The full study reports these points: Clinical and demographic metadata were provided uncurated, with the amount varying by source and participant.

Inclusive of the bounding cysteine and phenylalanine, the CDR3 is 16 residues long. The kept DNA is CDR3 alone, 48 bases in frame from the first base. CDR1 is given as SGHRS and CDR2 as YFSETQ, both from the germline V gene. The junction shows trimming of 4 bases on V and 7 bases on J, and the gene matches do not reach 11 bases of it. Participants in the prospective study were enrolled through a virtual design, were aged roughly 18 to 100 years, and lived in some 24 United States geographic areas. In the prospective study, cohorts were assigned on the basis of participant-reported clinical history obtained from a screening survey and a study questionnaire. In the prospective study, mobile phlebotomists collected whole blood, serum and a nasopharyngeal or oropharyngeal swab from each participant. Additional blood draws and questionnaires over an approximately 2-month period could optionally be provided by prospective study participants. Before DNA extraction, prospective study blood samples were shipped either frozen or at room temperature.

The immunoSEQ Assay, a bias-controlled multiplex PCR, was used to amplify TCRbeta CDR3 regions from genomic DNA. As for the original processing: The number of nucleated cells in each sample was estimated from the amplification of reference gene primers within the assay. Sequence reads were collapsed and filtered to measure the absolute abundance of every unique TCRbeta CDR3 rearrangement. For each sample, productive Simpson clonality was calculated as the square root of Simpson's diversity index over productive rearrangements. TCRdb re-hosts the immuneACCESS table, in-frame sequences only. Its copies lack some clones; in the studies checked, an unresolved V gene accounts for under half of them, and the cause for the rest is not known. V and J calls and clone size are copied from that table; D and trimming were computed from the DNA. This sample comprises 270,000 or so clones, 88% of them detected only once. 1% to 1.5% of the sample is held by the ten biggest clonotypes.

The sample comprised PBMCs or T cells enriched from blood (not recorded which). The rearranged chain carries TRBV5-1 and TRBJ1-3; 10 nucleotides in the junction match TRBD1. This sequence originates from a woman aged 40 to 50 with acute COVID-19. The DNA is TGCGCCAGCAGCATGGGACAGGGGAAGTATTGGAACACCATATATTTT. This yields the protein CASSMGQGKYWNTIYF. With the rest looked up from the reference TRBV5-1 and TRBJ1-3 genes rather than sequenced, the full variable domain is KAGVTQTPRYLIKTRGQQVTLSCSPISGHRSVSWYQQTPGQGLQFLFEYFSETQRNKGNFPGRFSGRQFSNSRSEMNVSTLELGDSALYLCASSMGQGKYWNTIYFGEGSWLTVV.